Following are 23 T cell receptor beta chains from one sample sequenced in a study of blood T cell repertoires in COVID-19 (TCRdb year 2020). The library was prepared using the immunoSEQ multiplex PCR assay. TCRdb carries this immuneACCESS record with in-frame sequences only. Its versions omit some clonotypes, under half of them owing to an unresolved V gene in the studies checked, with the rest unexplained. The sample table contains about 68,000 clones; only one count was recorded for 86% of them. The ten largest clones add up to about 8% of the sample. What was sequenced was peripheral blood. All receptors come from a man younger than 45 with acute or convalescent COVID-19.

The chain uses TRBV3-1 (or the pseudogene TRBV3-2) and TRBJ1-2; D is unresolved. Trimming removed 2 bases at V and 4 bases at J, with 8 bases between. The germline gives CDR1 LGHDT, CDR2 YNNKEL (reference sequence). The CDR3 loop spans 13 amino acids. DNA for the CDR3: TGTGCCAGCAGCCAATCTCAGTTCTATGGCTACACCTTC. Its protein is CASSQSQFYGYTF.

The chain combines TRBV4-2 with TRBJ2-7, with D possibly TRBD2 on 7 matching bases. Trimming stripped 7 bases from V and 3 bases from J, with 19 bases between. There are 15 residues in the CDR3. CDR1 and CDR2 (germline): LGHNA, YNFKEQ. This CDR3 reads CASNKGGGDLYEQYF. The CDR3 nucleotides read TGTGCCAGCAACAAAGGAGGGGGGGATCTCTACGAGCAGTACTTC.

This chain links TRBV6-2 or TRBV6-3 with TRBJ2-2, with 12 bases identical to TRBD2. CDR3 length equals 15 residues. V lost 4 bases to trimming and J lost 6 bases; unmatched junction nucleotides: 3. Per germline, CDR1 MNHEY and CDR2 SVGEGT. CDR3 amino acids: CASSWTSGKSGELFF. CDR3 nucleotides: TGTGCCAGCAGTTGGACTAGCGGGAAGTCCGGGGAGCTGTTTTTT.

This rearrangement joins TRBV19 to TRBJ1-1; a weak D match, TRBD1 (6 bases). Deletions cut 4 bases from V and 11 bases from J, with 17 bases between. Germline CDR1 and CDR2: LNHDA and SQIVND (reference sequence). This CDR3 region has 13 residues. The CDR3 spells CASSKEGRGRAFF. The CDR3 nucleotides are TGTGCCAGTAGTAAAGAGGGCAGGGGACGCGCTTTCTTT. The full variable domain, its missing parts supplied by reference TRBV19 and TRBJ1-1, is DGGITQSPKYLFRKEGQNVTLSCEQNLNHDAMYWYRQDPGQGLRLIYYSQIVNDFQKGDIAEGYSVSREKKESFPLTVTSAQKNPTAFYLCASSKEGRGRAFFGQGTRLTVV.

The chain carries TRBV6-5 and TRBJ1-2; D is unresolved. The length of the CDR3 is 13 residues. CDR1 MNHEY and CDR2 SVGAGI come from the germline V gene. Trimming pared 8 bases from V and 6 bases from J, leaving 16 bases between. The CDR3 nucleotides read TGTGCCAGCGGCCCGACAAGGATTAATGGCTACACCTTC. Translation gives CASGPTRINGYTF.

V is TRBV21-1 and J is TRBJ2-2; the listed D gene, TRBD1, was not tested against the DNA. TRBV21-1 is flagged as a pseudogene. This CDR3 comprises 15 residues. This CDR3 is CASSQGIERSGELFF. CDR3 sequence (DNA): TGTGCCAGCAGTCAGGGAATTGAAAGGTCCGGGGAGCTGTTTTTT.

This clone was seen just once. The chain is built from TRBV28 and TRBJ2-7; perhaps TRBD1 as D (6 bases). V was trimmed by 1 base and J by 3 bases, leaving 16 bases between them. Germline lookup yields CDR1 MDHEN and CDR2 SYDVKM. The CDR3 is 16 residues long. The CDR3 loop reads CASSLFGLGGFYEQYF. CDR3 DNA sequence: TGTGCCAGCAGTTTATTCGGCCTAGGGGGATTCTACGAGCAGTACTTC.

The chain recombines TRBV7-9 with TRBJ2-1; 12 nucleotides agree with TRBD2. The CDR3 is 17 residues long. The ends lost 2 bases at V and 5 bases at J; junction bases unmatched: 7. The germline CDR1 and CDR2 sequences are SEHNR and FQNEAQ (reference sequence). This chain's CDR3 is CASSLWTSGIRDNEQFF. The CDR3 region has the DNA TGTGCCAGCAGCTTATGGACTAGCGGGATACGCGACAATGAGCAGTTCTTC. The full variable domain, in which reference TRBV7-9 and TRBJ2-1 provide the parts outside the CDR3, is DTGVSQNPRHKITKRGQNVTFRCDPISEHNRLYWYRQTLGQGPEFLTYFQNEAQLEKSRLLSDRFSAERPKGSFSTLEIQRTEQGDSAMYLCASSLWTSGIRDNEQFFGPGTRLTVL.

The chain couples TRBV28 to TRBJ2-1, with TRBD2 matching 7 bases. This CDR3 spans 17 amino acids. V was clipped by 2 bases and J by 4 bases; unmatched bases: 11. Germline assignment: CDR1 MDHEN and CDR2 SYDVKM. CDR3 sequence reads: CASSLLPREGGYNEQFF. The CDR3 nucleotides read TGTGCCAGCAGTTTACTACCGAGGGAGGGAGGATACAATGAGCAGTTCTTC.

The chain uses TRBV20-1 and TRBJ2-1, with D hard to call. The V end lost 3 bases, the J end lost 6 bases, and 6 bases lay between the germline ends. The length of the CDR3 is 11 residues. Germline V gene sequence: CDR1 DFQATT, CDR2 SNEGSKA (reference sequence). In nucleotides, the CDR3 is TGCAGTGCTAGCCCGGGCAATGAGCAGTTCTTC. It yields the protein CSASPGNEQFF.

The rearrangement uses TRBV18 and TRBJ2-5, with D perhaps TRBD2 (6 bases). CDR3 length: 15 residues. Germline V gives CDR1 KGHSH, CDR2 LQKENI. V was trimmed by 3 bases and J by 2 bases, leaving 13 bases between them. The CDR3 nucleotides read TGTGCCAGCTCACCGAACGGAGGGTTGCAAGAGACCCAGTACTTC. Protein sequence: CASSPNGGLQETQYF.

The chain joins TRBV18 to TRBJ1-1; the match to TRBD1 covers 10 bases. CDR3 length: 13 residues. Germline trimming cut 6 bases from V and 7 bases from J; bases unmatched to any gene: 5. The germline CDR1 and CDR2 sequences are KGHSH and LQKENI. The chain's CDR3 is CASSPGQGVEAFF. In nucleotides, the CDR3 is TGTGCCAGCTCGCCCGGACAGGGGGTTGAAGCTTTCTTT.

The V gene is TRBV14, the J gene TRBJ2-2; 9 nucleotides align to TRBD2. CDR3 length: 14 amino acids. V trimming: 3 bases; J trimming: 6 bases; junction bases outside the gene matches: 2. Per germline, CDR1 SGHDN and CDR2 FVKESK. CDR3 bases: TGTGCCAGCAGCCACGGCGGGAGGGCCGGGGAGCTGTTTTTT. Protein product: CASSHGGRAGELFF.

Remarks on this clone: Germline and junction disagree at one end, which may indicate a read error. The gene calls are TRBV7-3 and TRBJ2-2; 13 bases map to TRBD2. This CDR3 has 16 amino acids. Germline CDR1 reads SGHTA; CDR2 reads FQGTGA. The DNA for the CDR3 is TGTGCCAGCAGATTAACTAGCGGGAGGGAAGGCGGGGAGCTGTTTTTT. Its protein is CASRLTSGREGGELFF.

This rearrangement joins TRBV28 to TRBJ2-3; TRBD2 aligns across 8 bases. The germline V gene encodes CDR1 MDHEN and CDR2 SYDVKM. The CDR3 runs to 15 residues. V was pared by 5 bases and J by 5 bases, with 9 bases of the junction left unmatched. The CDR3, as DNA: TGTGCCAGCAGTCAGGGAGCGGGAGAGATAGATACGCAGTATTTT. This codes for CASSQGAGEIDTQYF.

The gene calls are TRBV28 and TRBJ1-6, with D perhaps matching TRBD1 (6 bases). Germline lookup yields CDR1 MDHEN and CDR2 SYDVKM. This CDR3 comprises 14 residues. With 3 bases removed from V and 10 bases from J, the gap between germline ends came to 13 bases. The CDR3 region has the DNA TGTGCCAGCAGTTTGACAGGTTCGGGGTCACCCCTCCACTTT. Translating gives CASSLTGSGSPLHF.

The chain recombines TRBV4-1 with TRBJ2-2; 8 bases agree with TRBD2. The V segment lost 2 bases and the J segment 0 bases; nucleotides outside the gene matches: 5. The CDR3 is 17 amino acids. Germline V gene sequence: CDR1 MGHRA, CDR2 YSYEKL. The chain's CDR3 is CASSQFSTSANTGELFF. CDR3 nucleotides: TGCGCCAGCAGCCAATTCTCGACTAGCGCGAACACCGGGGAGCTGTTTTTT.

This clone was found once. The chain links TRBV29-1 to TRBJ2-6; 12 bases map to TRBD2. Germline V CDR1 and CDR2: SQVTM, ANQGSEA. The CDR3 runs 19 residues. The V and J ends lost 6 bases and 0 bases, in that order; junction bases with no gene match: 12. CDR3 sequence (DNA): TGCAGCGTCCTCCTAGCGGGAGGGACCAAAAACTCTGGGGCCAACGTCCTGACTTTC. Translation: CSVLLAGGTKNSGANVLTF.

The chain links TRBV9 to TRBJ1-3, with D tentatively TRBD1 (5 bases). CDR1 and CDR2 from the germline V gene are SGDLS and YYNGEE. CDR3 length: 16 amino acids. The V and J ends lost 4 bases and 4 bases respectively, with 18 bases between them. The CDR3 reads CASSPQRWGEGNTIYF. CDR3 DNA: TGTGCCAGCAGCCCCCAGAGGTGGGGGGAAGGAAACACCATATATTTT.

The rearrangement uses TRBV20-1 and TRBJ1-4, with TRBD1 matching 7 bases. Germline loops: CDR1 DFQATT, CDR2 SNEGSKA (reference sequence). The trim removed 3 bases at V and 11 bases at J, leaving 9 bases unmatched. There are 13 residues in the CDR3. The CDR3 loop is CSASLSGGMKLFF. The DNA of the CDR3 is TGCAGTGCTAGTCTTTCAGGGGGAATGAAACTGTTTTTT.

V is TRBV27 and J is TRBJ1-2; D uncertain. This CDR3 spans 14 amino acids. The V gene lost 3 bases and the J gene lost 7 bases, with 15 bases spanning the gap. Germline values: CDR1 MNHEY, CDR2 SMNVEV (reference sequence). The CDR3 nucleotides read TGTGCCAGCAGTTTGGCGGGAAGGCGGAGTGGCTACACCTTC. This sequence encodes CASSLAGRRSGYTF.

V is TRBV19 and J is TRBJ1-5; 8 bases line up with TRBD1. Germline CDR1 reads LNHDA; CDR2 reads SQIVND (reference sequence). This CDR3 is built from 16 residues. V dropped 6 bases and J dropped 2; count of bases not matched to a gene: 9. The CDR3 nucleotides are TGTGCCAGTAGCGCTCTACAGGGGGAACGCAATCAGCCCCAGCATTTT. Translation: CASSALQGERNQPQHF.

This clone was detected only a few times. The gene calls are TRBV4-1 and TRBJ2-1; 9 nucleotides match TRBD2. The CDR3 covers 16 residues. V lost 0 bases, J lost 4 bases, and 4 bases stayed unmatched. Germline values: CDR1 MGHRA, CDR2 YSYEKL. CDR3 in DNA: TGCGCCAGCAGCCAAGAGAAAGCGGGAGGATACAATGAGCAGTTCTTC. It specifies CASSQEKAGGYNEQFF.